One T cell receptor beta chain is described in this entry. Its antigen is unknown. No base qualities exist here, and no much larger clone lies one base off it. This sample was included in a study of blood T cell repertoires in COVID-19 (dated by TCRdb to the early 2020s). Background for the entire study: Collaborator samples came from the United States, Italy and Spain and covered acute and convalescent phases of COVID-19. The material from the prospective study consisted of cDNA or gDNA derived from T cells, B-cell-depleted T cells, or PBMCs. Deeply sampled blood TCRbeta repertoires from subjects exposed to, actively infected with, or recovered from COVID-19 were included in the dataset. The repertoires were released in a freely available public database intended as a resource for research on the immune response to SARS-CoV-2. Samples came from the ongoing ImmuneRACE study (first 160 participants) plus 1,254 subjects from 6 global collaborators. A de-identified subject ID, COVID-19 status, age in years and sex were almost always included in the sample metadata. Where HLA class I and class II types were available, the types were taken from metadata supplied by the sample provider, not from assay-based typing. Results and caveats for the whole study, not just this receptor: The amount of clinical and demographic metadata varied by source and participant and was provided uncurated.

TCRbeta CDR3 regions were amplified from genomic DNA using the immunoSEQ Assay, a bias-controlled multiplex PCR. Regarding the original processing steps: Nucleated cell counts per sample were estimated from amplification of reference gene primers within the assay. To quantify the absolute abundance of each unique TCRbeta CDR3 rearrangement, sequence reads were collapsed and filtered. For each sample, productive Simpson clonality was calculated as the square root of Simpson's diversity index across productive rearrangements. In its TCRdb copy, this immuneACCESS table keeps in-frame sequences only and misses some clones. Where compared with another copy, unresolved V genes explain less than half of these, and the others have no known cause. V, J and clone size reflect that table, while D and trimming were determined from the DNA. This sample comprises 100,000 or so clones, 82% of them detected only once. In total, the top ten clones hold around a sixth of the sample.

Collaborating institutions collected whole blood in K2EDTA tubes following their own protocols. For TCRbeta analysis, collaborators shipped samples in one of three forms: frozen whole blood, isolated PBMCs, or DNA extracted from either of those sample types. V is trimmed back by 3 bases and J by 7 bases, and the junction contains 11 bases that no gene match accounts for. Based on the germline V gene (reference sequence), the CDR1 and CDR2 sequences are LGHDT and YNNKEL. Counted from cysteine to phenylalanine, this CDR3 has 16 amino acids. Only the CDR3 DNA stays, 48 bases, in frame from base 1. The sequenced sample was peripheral blood. This TCR derives from an elderly man with acute or convalescent COVID-19. The chain is made from TRBV3-1 (or the pseudogene TRBV3-2) and TRBJ2-1; the junction holds 8 bases that match TRBD2. The DNA sequence is TGTGCCAGCAGCCAGAGGGGGGGAGCTAGCGGGAATGAGCAGTTCTTC. Its coded protein is CASSQRGGASGNEQFF.